These 5 T cell receptor beta chains came from one sample sequenced in a study of blood T cell repertoires in COVID-19. Assay: immunoSEQ multiplex PCR; the TCRdb copy retains only in-frame clones and omits some. Counted here are 200,000 or so clones, more than 75% occurring once; the ten biggest clones make up roughly 20%. The source material was peripheral blood. These TCRs come from a person in their 70s with COVID-19, enrolled during active disease.

Only a few counts were recorded for this clone. The V and J genes are TRBV11-2 and TRBJ2-3; D unclear. The germline V and J ends were trimmed by 3 bases and 2 bases, with 9 bases remaining between them. The CDR3 spans 14 residues. Germline values: CDR1 SGHAT, CDR2 FQNNGV. Written as DNA, the CDR3 is TGTGCCAGCAGCTTGAGTGGAGTCACAGATACGCAGTATTTT. As protein: CASSLSGVTDTQYF.

V gene TRBV27 combines with J gene TRBJ1-4; unclear D gene. CDR1 is MNHEY, CDR2 SMNVEV, per germline (reference sequence). This CDR3 region has 15 residues. Deletions cut 2 bases from V and 1 base from J, with 8 bases between. This CDR3 reads CASSLAGGTNEKLFF. The CDR3 DNA reads as TGTGCCAGCAGTTTAGCGGGTGGAACTAATGAAAAACTGTTTTTT.

This clone was detected a few times. The CDR3 here is CASSQRSAGQGNSPLHF. DNA of the CDR3: TGCGCCAGCAGCCAGAGATCCGCGGGACAGGGGAATTCACCCCTCCACTTT. This sequence joins TRBV4-1 and TRBJ1-6; TRBD1 matches 10 bases. This CDR3 comprises 17 residues. Trimming cost V 3 bases and J 7 bases; bases outside gene matches: 9. Germline CDR1 MGHRA, CDR2 YSYEKL.

The chain is built from TRBV18 and TRBJ2-5, with 8 nucleotides matching TRBD1. V dropped 4 bases and J dropped 3; count of bases not matched to a gene: 7. Germline-derived CDR1 and CDR2 are KGHSH and LQKENI. The CDR3 is 15 amino acids. As DNA, the CDR3 is TGTGCCAGCTCACTCGGACAGGGAGTTGAAGAGACCCAGTACTTC. Translation gives CASSLGQGVEETQYF.

This clone was detected only a few times. The chain recombines TRBV5-4 with TRBJ2-1; 12 bases are a match to TRBD1. Per the germline V gene, CDR1 is SGHNT and CDR2 is YYREEE (reference sequence). The CDR3 runs to 15 residues. With V trimmed by 4 bases and J by 6 bases, 5 bases remained unmatched. CDR3 sequence (DNA): TGTGCCAGCAGCCAGCGGGACAGGGGGCTCAATGAGCAGTTCTTC. Translated, it gives CASSQRDRGLNEQFF.